One sample yielded the 29 T cell receptor beta chains listed below, sequenced in a study of blood T cell repertoires in COVID-19. Produced via immunoSEQ multiplex PCR; TCRdb's table is partial and in-frame only. The sample includes 200,000 to 250,000 clones, over 80% of them seen just once. The material sequenced was peripheral blood. Receptors originate from a young man with COVID-19, enrolled during active disease.

This chain joins TRBV6-5 and TRBJ2-3; 8 nucleotides match TRBD2. V shed 0 bases, J shed 2 bases, and the junction held 4 bases outside the gene matches. Germline V lookup: CDR1 MNHEY, CDR2 SVGAGI. This CDR3 comprises 16 residues. CDR3 protein: CASSYSKAGATDTQYF. CDR3 nucleotides: TGTGCCAGCAGTTACTCGAAAGCGGGAGCCACAGATACGCAGTATTTT.

The chain combines TRBV19 with TRBJ1-2; D remains ambiguous. CDR1 and CDR2 (germline): LNHDA, SQIVND (reference sequence). The CDR3 length is 12 residues. The CDR3 coding sequence is TGTGCAATTAGCAGTGAATTGAGTGGCTACACCTTC. It specifies CAISSELSGYTF. Full variable domain (rest looked up from reference TRBV19 and TRBJ1-2): DGGITQSPKYLFRKEGQNVTLSCEQNLNHDAMYWYRQDPGQGLRLIYYSQIVNDFQKGDIAEGYSVSREKKESFPLTVTSAQKNPTAFYLCAISSELSGYTFGSGTRLTVV.

The chain couples TRBV5-1 to TRBJ1-2; 7 nucleotides align to TRBD1. This CDR3 is built from 14 residues. J was trimmed by 6 bases and V by 5 bases; bases with no gene match: 10. The germline CDR1 and CDR2 sequences are SGHRS and YFSETQ. This CDR3 reads CASSFRQGTHGYTF. The CDR3 DNA reads TGCGCCAGCAGTTTCAGACAGGGTACGCATGGCTACACCTTC.

In its sample, this clone was seen once. The CDR3 nucleotides are TGTGCCAGCCGTGGGGCTCGACAGGGTCTTTACTATGGCTACACCTTC. Amino acid sequence: CASRGARQGLYYGYTF. V and J are TRBV28 and TRBJ1-2, with 7 nucleotides matching TRBD1. The J segment lost 3 bases and the V segment lost 8 bases, leaving 15 bases of the junction unmatched. In germline, CDR1 is MDHEN, CDR2 SYDVKM. This CDR3 has 16 amino acids.

This clone is a singleton in its sample. The CDR3 region is CASSERGTGTEAFF. CDR3 nucleotide sequence: TGTGCCAGCAGTGAGCGCGGGACAGGCACTGAAGCTTTCTTT. The V and J genes are TRBV25-1 and TRBJ1-1, with 8 bases fitting TRBD1. The V segment lost 3 bases and the J segment 4 bases; nucleotides outside the gene matches: 4. The CDR3 is 14 residues long. Germline V gene sequence: CDR1 MGHDK, CDR2 SYGVNS.

The V and J genes are TRBV5-1 and TRBJ2-1; D unresolved. CDR3 length: 15 residues. CDR1 SGHRS and CDR2 YFSETQ come from the germline V gene. Trimming shortened V by 0 bases and J by 3 bases, and 10 bases separated the two germline ends. CDR3 DNA: TGCGCCAGCAGCTTGGCCGGTAGTCACTACAATGAGCAGTTCTTC. Residues: CASSLAGSHYNEQFF.

The J gene is TRBJ2-2, the V gene TRBV10-3; D is ambiguous. The CDR3 is made up of 12 amino acids. The V end was cut by 2 bases, the J end by 7 bases, with 5 bases between. Germline V gene sequence: CDR1 ENHRY, CDR2 SYGVKD. CDR3 loop: CAISETGGELFF. In DNA, the CDR3 is TGTGCCATCAGTGAGACGGGCGGGGAGCTGTTTTTT.

The chain employs TRBV4-2 and TRBJ1-1, with D unresolved. Germline values: CDR1 LGHNA, CDR2 YNFKEQ. V lost 3 bases and J 1 base, leaving 6 bases between the germline ends. There are 13 residues in the CDR3. In DNA form, the CDR3 reads TGTGCCAGCAGCCATACAGCGAACACTGAAGCTTTCTTT. Its translation: CASSHTANTEAFF.

The rearrangement uses TRBV19 and TRBJ2-3, with D possibly being TRBD2 (5 bases). V lost 6 bases, J lost 4 bases, and 17 bases lay in between. Germline V gives CDR1 LNHDA, CDR2 SQIVND (reference sequence). CDR3 size: 15 residues. In nucleotides, the CDR3 is TGTGCCAGTAGCACCCTACTAGTTGGGGCAGATACGCAGTATTTT. It codes for CASSTLLVGADTQYF.

The chain couples TRBV15 to TRBJ1-3; D unclear. Trimming removed 2 bases from V and 5 bases from J, with 4 bases in between. The CDR3 is made up of 12 amino acids. The germline CDR1 and CDR2 sequences are LNHNV and YYDKDF (reference sequence). CDR3 sequence: CATSRNRNTIYF. The DNA of the CDR3 is TGTGCCACCAGCAGAAACAGAAACACCATATATTTT.

V is TRBV19 and J is TRBJ1-4; TRBD1 matches at 7 bases. J was trimmed by 4 bases and V by 5 bases; bases with no gene match: 4. In germline, CDR1 is LNHDA, CDR2 SQIVND (reference sequence). This CDR3 has 14 amino acids. CDR3 region: CASSWTGFNEKLFF. In DNA, the CDR3 is TGTGCCAGTAGTTGGACAGGCTTTAATGAAAAACTGTTTTTT.

The chain has TRBV10-3 and TRBJ2-7; TRBD1 is a possible D gene (7 bases). The CDR3 runs to 14 residues. From germline, CDR1 is ENHRY and CDR2 SYGVKD. Trimming took 3 bases from V and 2 from J, leaving 11 bases between them. The CDR3 region is CAISDGGGTYEQYF. Written as DNA, the CDR3 is TGTGCCATCAGTGATGGAGGGGGCACCTACGAGCAGTACTTC.

The chain carries TRBV11-3 and TRBJ2-3; a possible D gene is TRBD2 (5 bases). The CDR3 length is 13 residues. Germline assignment: CDR1 SGHNT and CDR2 YENEEA. V shed 3 bases and J shed 6 bases, with 10 bases lying between them. The CDR3 sequence is CASSFDPGDTQYF. Here the CDR3 DNA reads TGTGCCAGCAGCTTCGACCCGGGGGATACGCAGTATTTT.

The chain recombines TRBV5-6 with TRBJ2-1; a possible D gene is TRBD1 (5 bases). The CDR3 extends over 15 amino acids. Germline V gives CDR1 SGHDT, CDR2 YYEEEE. The V and J ends lost 4 bases and 3 bases respectively, with 14 bases between them. The CDR3 here is CASSPDIHNYNEQFF. The DNA of the CDR3 is TGTGCCAGCAGCCCGGACATACACAACTACAATGAGCAGTTCTTC.

This chain joins TRBV7-9 and TRBJ2-1, with D possibly being TRBD2 (5 bases). CDR1 and CDR2 from the germline V gene are SEHNR and FQNEAQ (reference sequence). The V gene lost 3 bases and the J gene lost 7 bases, with 25 bases spanning the gap. This CDR3 comprises 18 residues. The CDR3 coding sequence is TGTGCCAGCAGCTTGTCATTTGTGCTAGCCCAGATCGAGAATGAGCAGTTCTTC. This gives the protein CASSLSFVLAQIENEQFF.

V usage is TRBV18 and J usage is TRBJ1-3; D uncertain. The germline V and J ends were trimmed by 3 bases and 1 base, with 7 bases remaining between them. This CDR3 comprises 14 residues. Germline V gives CDR1 KGHSH, CDR2 LQKENI. The CDR3 is CASSPELSGNTIYF. The CDR3 nucleotides read TGTGCCAGCTCACCTGAGCTGTCTGGAAACACCATATATTTT.

The V call is TRBV7-3, the J call TRBJ2-1; TRBD1 is a possible D gene (5 bases). Germline loops: CDR1 SGHTA, CDR2 FQGTGA. Deletions cut 5 bases from V and 5 bases from J, with 13 bases between. The CDR3 length is 14 residues. In nucleotides, the CDR3 is TGTGCCAGCAGCGAACAGGCCCAGAACAATGAGCAGTTCTTC. Translation: CASSEQAQNNEQFF.

J is TRBJ1-5 and V is TRBV5-1, with a possible D match to TRBD1 (5 bases). The CDR3 sequence is 14 residues long. The ends were cut back, 4 bases at V and 7 bases at J, with 15 bases in the middle. CDR1 and CDR2 from the germline V gene are SGHRS and YFSETQ. The CDR3 sequence is CASSPQGLEQPQHF. The DNA for the CDR3 is TGCGCCAGCAGCCCGCAGGGCCTGGAGCAGCCCCAGCATTTT.

The V gene is TRBV7-3, the J gene TRBJ1-1; TRBD1 agrees at 7 bases. Per the germline V gene, CDR1 is SGHTA and CDR2 is FQGTGA. The CDR3 is 13 residues long. Unmatched junction bases numbered 3, after V lost 5 bases and J lost 3 bases. The CDR3 here is CASSIDRDTEAFF. Written as DNA, the CDR3 is TGTGCCAGCAGCATAGACAGGGACACTGAAGCTTTCTTT.

The rearrangement links TRBV28 to TRBJ1-4; D gene unclear. The CDR3 covers 17 residues. The V gene lost 7 bases and the J gene lost 0 bases, with 18 bases spanning the gap. The germline CDR1 and CDR2 sequences are MDHEN and SYDVKM. CDR3 sequence (DNA): TGTGCCAGCATGGTGAGGACTCTTCGGGCAACTAATGAAAAACTGTTTTTT. It encodes CASMVRTLRATNEKLFF.

This sequence joins TRBV4-1 and TRBJ1-3; D uncertain. Germline CDR1 reads MGHRA; CDR2 reads YSYEKL. The CDR3 is 15 amino acids. V was pared by 1 base and J by 0 bases, with 7 bases between. The chain's CDR3 is CASSQGRLSGNTIYF. As DNA, the CDR3 is TGCGCCAGCAGCCAAGGCAGACTCTCTGGAAACACCATATATTTT.

The chain couples TRBV2 to TRBJ1-2; TRBD1 agrees at 12 bases. V shed 7 bases, J shed 6 bases, and the junction held 6 bases outside the gene matches. CDR3 length equals 14 residues. Germline V lookup: CDR1 SNHLY, CDR2 FYNNEI. CDR3 region: CASNAGQGANGYTF. DNA for the CDR3: TGTGCCAGCAATGCGGGACAGGGGGCTAATGGCTACACCTTC.

This clone was counted between two and nine times. V and J are TRBV6-2 or TRBV6-3 and TRBJ2-3; TRBD1 matches 9 bases. The V segment lost 5 bases and the J segment 4 bases; nucleotides outside the gene matches: 7. Germline loops: CDR1 MNHEY, CDR2 SVGEGT. The CDR3 is made up of 15 amino acids. The CDR3 loop is CASSTQGAGPDTQYF. Here the CDR3 DNA reads TGTGCCAGCAGTACACAGGGGGCAGGCCCAGATACGCAGTATTTT.

The chain links TRBV24-1 to TRBJ2-3; TRBD2 aligns across 14 bases. The germline V gene has CDR1 KGHDR and CDR2 SFDVKD. V was clipped by 3 bases and J by 5 bases; unmatched bases: 6. The CDR3 contains 17 residues. CDR3 sequence reads: CATSDPGLAGGIDTQYF. The CDR3 bases are TGTGCCACCAGTGATCCTGGACTAGCGGGAGGAATAGATACGCAGTATTTT.

The V call is TRBV6-5, the J call TRBJ1-2; no clear D. Between the trimmed V and J ends, which lost 0 bases and 1 base, there was a span of 9 bases. The CDR3 sequence is 15 residues long. Germline V CDR1 and CDR2: MNHEY, SVGAGI. The CDR3 reads CASSYSSGFNYGYTF. The CDR3 DNA sequence: TGTGCCAGCAGTTACTCTTCAGGATTTAACTATGGCTACACCTTC.

This clone was seen just once. The gene calls are TRBV6-5 and TRBJ2-5, with TRBD1 as a possible D gene (6 bases). CDR1 is MNHEY and CDR2 is SVGAGI in the germline V gene. This CDR3 is 15 amino acids long. Trimming stripped 6 bases from V and 4 bases from J, with 18 bases between. The CDR3 nucleotides read TGTGCCAGCAGCCCAAACACAGGGTTCGCAGAGACCCAGTACTTC. Amino acid sequence: CASSPNTGFAETQYF.

This chain joins TRBV6-4 and TRBJ2-1, with D possibly TRBD1 on 6 matching bases. The CDR3 has 13 residues. CDR1 MRHNA and CDR2 SNTAGT come from the germline V gene. Trimming shortened V by 3 bases and J by 6 bases, and 9 bases separated the two germline ends. The CDR3 here is CASSEQGTNEQFF. DNA of the CDR3: TGTGCCAGCAGTGAACAGGGCACCAATGAGCAGTTCTTC.

The table lists this clone with a count of one. The genes are TRBV6-5 and TRBJ2-7; tentative D call: TRBD1 (6 bases). V lost 5 bases to trimming and J lost 6 bases, with 14 bases between them. Germline V gene data show CDR1 as MNHEY and CDR2 as SVGAGI. The CDR3 length is 13 residues. CDR3 in amino acids: CASSTQRGSEQYF. The CDR3 coding sequence is TGTGCCAGCAGTACGCAGAGGGGGAGCGAGCAGTACTTC.

The chain has TRBV3-1 (or the pseudogene TRBV3-2) and TRBJ1-2; 8 bases are shared with TRBD1. J was trimmed by 6 bases and V by 3 bases; bases with no gene match: 15. Germline V gives CDR1 LGHDT, CDR2 YNNKEL (reference sequence). The CDR3 consists of 17 residues. The CDR3, as DNA: TGTGCCAGCAGCCACCCCGCTCGGACAGGGAATATAAATGGCTACACCTTC. Amino acids: CASSHPARTGNINGYTF.